These 28 T cell receptor beta chains originate from one sample sequenced in a study of blood T cell repertoires in COVID-19. The assay was immunoSEQ multiplex PCR, and TCRdb's table has in-frame clones only and misses some. The data contain around 260,000 clones, over 80% of them singletons. Sequencing input: peripheral blood. Receptors were obtained from a woman aged 40 to 49 who had recovered from COVID-19.

This chain connects TRBV6-2 or TRBV6-3 to TRBJ2-3; D uncertain. CDR1 is MNHEY and CDR2 is SVGEGT in the germline V gene. The CDR3 totals 15 residues. Trimming shortened V by 1 base and J by 0 bases, and 8 bases separated the two germline ends. The CDR3 protein is CASSYLSPSTDTQYF. As DNA, the CDR3 is TGTGCCAGCAGTTACTTGAGCCCTAGCACAGATACGCAGTATTTT.

This clone was counted once. The gene calls are TRBV19 and TRBJ2-7; TRBD1 agrees at 8 bases. J was trimmed by 2 bases and V by 5 bases; bases with no gene match: 8. The CDR3 has 15 residues. Germline assignment: CDR1 LNHDA and CDR2 SQIVND (reference sequence). CDR3 nucleotide sequence: TGTGCCAGTAGTTCCAGGACAGGGATACCCTACGAGCAGTACTTC. Its translation: CASSSRTGIPYEQYF.

V gene TRBV6-2 or TRBV6-3 combines with J gene TRBJ1-5; TRBD1 matches 9 bases. CDR1 and CDR2 from the germline V gene are MNHEY and SVGEGT. The CDR3 has 15 amino acids. V gave up 3 bases and J gave up 7 bases; unmatched junction bases: 7. CDR3 nucleotide sequence: TGTGCCAGCAGTTATTTGGGACAGGGAACACAGCCCCAGCATTTT. Residues: CASSYLGQGTQPQHF.

The chain employs TRBV21-1 and TRBJ1-1. TRBV21-1 is shown as a pseudogene. The CDR3 has 17 amino acids. The CDR3 coding sequence is TGTGCCAGCAGCAAAGAATTCCCCCGGACTCAATTTGCTGAAGCTTTCTTT. This sequence encodes CASSKEFPRTQFAEAFF.

The chain recombines TRBV7-2 with TRBJ2-7, with 11 nucleotides matching TRBD1. The CDR3 loop spans 14 amino acids. The V gene's germline CDR1 is SGHTA and CDR2 FQGNSA. Trimming took 3 bases from V and 2 from J; bases not matched to a gene: 0. CDR3 residues: CASSLGQGAYEQYF. In DNA, the CDR3 is TGTGCCAGCAGCTTGGGACAGGGGGCCTACGAGCAGTACTTC.

The V and J genes are TRBV7-9 and TRBJ2-3; D is perhaps TRBD2 (6 bases). V was shortened by 1 base and J by 2 bases, with 10 bases between the two germline ends. Germline assignment: CDR1 SEHNR and CDR2 FQNEAQ (reference sequence). The length of the CDR3 is 15 residues. The CDR3 DNA reads TGTGCCAGCAGCTTAGTCTGGGGGGTCACAGATACGCAGTATTTT. This codes for CASSLVWGVTDTQYF.

The V gene is TRBV2, the J gene TRBJ1-5; 7 positions match TRBD1. From germline, CDR1 is SNHLY and CDR2 FYNNEI. The CDR3 sequence is 14 residues long. The ends lost 4 bases at V and 3 bases at J; junction bases unmatched: 3. The CDR3 sequence is CASSGDSLNQPQHF. Here the CDR3 DNA reads TGTGCCAGCAGTGGGGACAGCCTCAATCAGCCCCAGCATTTT.

The chain links TRBV2 to TRBJ2-7; D gene unclear. Germline loops: CDR1 SNHLY, CDR2 FYNNEI. Trimming removed 7 bases from V and 3 bases from J, with 10 bases in between. The CDR3 has 12 residues. As DNA, the CDR3 is TGTGCCAGCAACGCCGAGTACTACGAGCAGTACTTC. Protein sequence: CASNAEYYEQYF.

CDR3 coding DNA: TGTGCCAGCAGTTTGGGGCTCTCCTACGAGCAGTACTTC. Translation gives CASSLGLSYEQYF. V and J are TRBV12-3 or TRBV12-4 and TRBJ2-7; D perhaps matches TRBD1 (5 bases). V was shortened by 3 bases and J by 0 bases, with 6 bases between the two germline ends. The CDR3 totals 13 residues.

In its sample, this clone was seen a few times. The chain carries TRBV7-8 and TRBJ1-3, with TRBD1 matching 11 bases. The J segment lost 8 bases and the V segment lost 5 bases, leaving 11 bases of the junction unmatched. Germline V CDR1 and CDR2: SGHVS, FQNEAQ. CDR3 length equals 16 residues. The CDR3 DNA reads as TGTGCCAGCAGCCCGAGGACAGGGGGCAGTGAGGACACCATATATTTT. It yields the protein CASSPRTGGSEDTIYF.

The chain recombines TRBV5-6 with TRBJ2-7; D is undetermined. Trimming removed 4 bases from V and 3 bases from J, with 8 bases in between. CDR3 length: 12 residues. The germline gives CDR1 SGHDT, CDR2 YYEEEE. DNA for the CDR3: TGTGCCAGCAGCCTTGACAACTACGAGCAGTACTTC. Translation gives CASSLDNYEQYF.

This clone has a handful of counts. The chain joins TRBV15 to TRBJ2-3; D is undetermined. Trimming shortened V by 1 base and J by 10 bases, and 12 bases separated the two germline ends. The CDR3 extends over 13 amino acids. Germline CDR1 is LNHNV and CDR2 is YYDKDF (reference sequence). In DNA, the CDR3 is TGTGCCACCAGCAGAGCTCCCGGAGAGGCGCAGTATTTT. Translated: CATSRAPGEAQYF.

The V call is TRBV9, the J call TRBJ2-3; D uncertain. Germline V gene data show CDR1 as SGDLS and CDR2 as YYNGEE. The V end was cut by 0 bases, the J end by 5 bases, with 4 bases between. The CDR3 is 12 amino acids. CDR3 residues: CASSVDKDTQYF. The CDR3 coding sequence is TGTGCCAGCAGCGTAGATAAAGATACGCAGTATTTT.

A remark on this clone: This specimen includes other DNA sequences encoding the same CDR3. V usage is TRBV7-7 and J usage is TRBJ2-1, with 7 nucleotides matching TRBD2. CDR1 and CDR2 (germline): SSHAT, FNYEAQ (reference sequence). The CDR3 loop spans 13 amino acids. DNA for the CDR3: TGTGCTAGCCAGCACAGCGGGACTAATGAGCAGTTCTTC. It encodes CASQHSGTNEQFF.

The V and J genes are TRBV20-1 and TRBJ1-1; D might be TRBD1 (6 bases). The CDR3 runs 14 residues. Trimming took 3 bases from V and 4 from J, leaving 15 bases between them. CDR1 DFQATT and CDR2 SNEGSKA come from the germline V gene (reference sequence). The CDR3 spells CSASLSGGGTEAFF. The CDR3 coding sequence is TGCAGTGCTAGTCTTAGTGGGGGCGGCACTGAAGCTTTCTTT.

This chain joins TRBV9 and TRBJ1-3; D is perhaps TRBD1 (6 bases). The CDR3 runs to 15 residues. Trimming cost V 6 bases and J 4 bases, with 17 bases left between them. Germline CDR1 is SGDLS and CDR2 is YYNGEE. The CDR3: CASTRSTGSGNTIYF. The CDR3 coding sequence is TGTGCCAGCACGAGATCCACAGGGTCCGGAAACACCATATATTTT.

This clone was seen more than once but under ten times. The J gene is TRBJ2-1, the V gene TRBV11-2, with 10 bases identical to TRBD2. This CDR3 contains 18 residues. The V and J ends lost 2 bases and 2 bases, in that order; junction bases with no gene match: 9. Per germline, CDR1 SGHAT and CDR2 FQNNGV. In nucleotides, the CDR3 is TGTGCCAGCAGCTTAAAGCCAAGCGGGGGGGCCGCCTACAATGAGCAGTTCTTC. Translation: CASSLKPSGGAAYNEQFF. Variable domain in full (rest from reference TRBV11-2 and TRBJ2-1): EAGVAQSPRYKIIEKRQSVAFWCNPISGHATLYWYQQILGQGPKLLIQFQNNGVVDDSQLPKDRFSAERLKGVDSTLKIQPAKLEDSAVYLCASSLKPSGGAAYNEQFFGPGTRLTVL.

This clone has more than one count but fewer than ten. CDR3 amino acids: CATELGQGRDTEAFF. CDR3 sequence (DNA): TGTGCCACTGAGCTCGGACAGGGGCGGGACACTGAAGCTTTCTTT. This rearrangement joins TRBV10-3 to TRBJ1-1; 9 bases map to TRBD1. Trimming at V came to 10 bases and at J to 3 bases, leaving 12 bases not matched to a gene. This CDR3 region has 15 residues. The germline V gene has CDR1 ENHRY and CDR2 SYGVKD.

This rearrangement joins TRBV4-1 to TRBJ2-1; a weak D match, TRBD2 (5 bases). The CDR3 is made up of 15 amino acids. Germline CDR1 MGHRA, CDR2 YSYEKL. Between the trimmed V and J ends, which lost 6 bases and 3 bases, there was a span of 15 bases. In nucleotides, the CDR3 is TGCGCCAGCAGGTTAGTCAGCACTAGCTACAATGAGCAGTTCTTC. Translating it yields CASRLVSTSYNEQFF.

The V gene is TRBV18, the J gene TRBJ1-2; D is unresolved. The CDR3 is 14 residues long. Trimming removed 5 bases at V and 5 bases at J, with 15 bases between. Germline assignment: CDR1 KGHSH and CDR2 LQKENI. CDR3 region: CASSGETLRYGYTF. For the CDR3, the DNA is TGTGCCAGCTCAGGGGAGACTCTGAGGTATGGCTACACCTTC.

CDR3 region: CASSYGQAMNTEAFF. As DNA, the CDR3 is TGTGCCAGCAGTTACGGTCAGGCCATGAACACTGAAGCTTTCTTT. This chain links TRBV6-2 or TRBV6-3 with TRBJ1-1; D remains ambiguous. The V end was cut by 2 bases, the J end by 0 bases, with 10 bases between. Germline CDR1 is MNHEY and CDR2 is SVGEGT. The CDR3 length is 15 residues.

The chain employs TRBV4-1 and TRBJ1-3; D perhaps matches TRBD1 (5 bases). V lost 0 bases and J lost 0, with 21 bases in between. Germline lookup yields CDR1 MGHRA and CDR2 YSYEKL. The CDR3 runs 20 residues. CDR3 amino acids: CASSQDGRQRVSLSGNTIYF. DNA of the CDR3: TGCGCCAGCAGCCAAGACGGCCGACAGCGAGTATCCCTCTCTGGAAACACCATATATTTT.

The chain has TRBV25-1 and TRBJ2-7, with D maybe TRBD1 (6 bases). The germline CDR1 and CDR2 sequences are MGHDK and SYGVNS. The CDR3 has 16 residues. V was clipped by 6 bases and J by 0 bases, with 18 bases between them. The chain's CDR3 is CASSTQRTEDSYEQYF. As DNA, the CDR3 is TGTGCCAGCAGCACACAAAGGACAGAAGACTCCTACGAGCAGTACTTC.

The chain carries TRBV6-2 or TRBV6-3 and TRBJ1-4, with D maybe TRBD1 (5 bases). Germline V gene data show CDR1 as MNHEY and CDR2 as SVGEGT. The CDR3 runs 15 residues. V lost 4 bases and J lost 7, with 16 bases in between. The CDR3 bases are TGTGCCAGCAGTTCCTTCGGGGGTTTAAGTGAAAAACTGTTTTTT. It is translated as CASSSFGGLSEKLFF.

This sequence joins TRBV6-5 and TRBJ2-7, with 7 bases that match TRBD1. The length of the CDR3 is 15 residues. CDR1 MNHEY and CDR2 SVGAGI come from the germline V gene. Trimming took 6 bases from V and 0 from J; bases not matched to a gene: 8. The CDR3 DNA is TGTGCCAGCAGCCGGGGACAGTCAAGCTCCTACGAGCAGTACTTC. This encodes CASSRGQSSSYEQYF.

The chain links TRBV2 to TRBJ1-1; possible D gene TRBD1, 5 bases. The CDR3 consists of 14 residues. V was shortened by 4 bases and J by 1 base, with 10 bases between the two germline ends. In germline, CDR1 is SNHLY, CDR2 FYNNEI. The CDR3 bases are TGTGCCAGCAGTGTGCCCGGGGGGAACACTGAAGCTTTCTTT. This encodes CASSVPGGNTEAFF.

The chain couples TRBV10-3 to TRBJ1-3; 8 nucleotides agree with TRBD1. The trim removed 7 bases at V and 4 bases at J, leaving 3 bases unmatched. The CDR3 has 13 amino acids. Germline CDR1 is ENHRY and CDR2 is SYGVKD. The CDR3 DNA reads as TGTGCCATCACCCCAGGGGGCGGAAACACCATATATTTT. This sequence encodes CAITPGGGNTIYF.

This chain links TRBV4-1 with TRBJ2-2; TRBD2 might be the D (6 bases). Germline lookup yields CDR1 MGHRA and CDR2 YSYEKL. The CDR3 has 19 residues. V was shortened by 0 bases and J by 3 bases, with 20 bases between the two germline ends. CDR3 DNA sequence: TGCGCCAGCAGCCAAGAACTGGCTAGCGTTCTTACCGACACCGGGGAGCTGTTTTTT. Its translation is CASSQELASVLTDTGELFF.